This T cell receptor beta chain was recovered during a study of shared clonotypes between healthy human individuals. The protocol was immunoSEQ multiplex PCR, while the TCRdb copy is restricted to in-frame clones and leaves out a portion. The sample comprises millions of clones, approximately 90% of which are singletons, and 0.13% to 0.15% rests with the top ten. A word on this clone: Antigen specificity is unknown.

V was trimmed by 3 bases and J by 6 bases, leaving 15 bases between them. CDR1 and CDR2 from the germline V gene are LNHNV and YYDKDF (reference sequence). This CDR3 comprises 15 residues. Regarding the study as a whole: Of the naive CD4 clonotypes, roughly 5% were shared across several donors.

The receptor was isolated from a man aged 18 to 30 in good health. The rearrangement uses TRBV15 and TRBJ2-1, with a tentative D call TRBD1 (6 bases). What was sequenced was naive CD4+ T cells sorted from blood. Described subset: CD45RA+ positively selected. CDR3 bases: TGTGCCACCAGCAGCGGGACAAACTCTCTCAATGAGCAGTTCTTC. Encoded protein: CATSSGTNSLNEQFF. Looking up the rest from reference TRBV15 and TRBJ2-1 gives the full variable domain: DAMVIQNPRYQVTQFGKPVTLSCSQTLNHNVMYWYQQKSSQAPKLLFHYYDKDFNNEADTPDNFQSRRPNTSFCFLDIRSPGLGDTAMYLCATSSGTNSLNEQFFGPGTRLTVL.